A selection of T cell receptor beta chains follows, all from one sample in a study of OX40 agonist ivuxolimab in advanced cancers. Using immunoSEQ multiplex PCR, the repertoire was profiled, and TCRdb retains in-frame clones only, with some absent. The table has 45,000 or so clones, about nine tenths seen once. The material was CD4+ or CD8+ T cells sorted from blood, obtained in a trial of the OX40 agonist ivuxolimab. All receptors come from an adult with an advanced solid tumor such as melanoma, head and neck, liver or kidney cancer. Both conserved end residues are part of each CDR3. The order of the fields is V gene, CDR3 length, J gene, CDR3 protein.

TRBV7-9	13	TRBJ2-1	CASSLEGGNEQFF
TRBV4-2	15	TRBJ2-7	CASSQDRQSLGEQYF
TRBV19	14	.	CASGSGRAEYEQYF
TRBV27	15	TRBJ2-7	CASSFHGQGAYEQYF
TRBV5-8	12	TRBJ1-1	CASSQEAVEAFF
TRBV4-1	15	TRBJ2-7	CASSQSLEGGYEQYF
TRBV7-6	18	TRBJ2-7	CASSLFVGLTSGSPEQYF
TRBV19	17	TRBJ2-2	CASTSLAGGRPTGELFF
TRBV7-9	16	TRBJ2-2	CASRVTSGTNTGELFF
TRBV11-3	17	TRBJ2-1	CASSFRSGPSSYNEQFF
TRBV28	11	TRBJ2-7	CASSLRYEQYF
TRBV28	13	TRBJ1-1	CASRGTGIAEAFF
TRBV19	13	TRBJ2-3	CASSMGLALRQYF
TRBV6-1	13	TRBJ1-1	CASRNSGGSEAFF
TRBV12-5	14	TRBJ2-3	CASALATSTDTQYF
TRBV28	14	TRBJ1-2	CASSERQGNYGYTF
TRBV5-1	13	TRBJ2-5	CASSSQGKETQYF
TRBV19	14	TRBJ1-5	CASSPQGADQPQHF
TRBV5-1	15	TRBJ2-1	CASSSGRGALNEQFF
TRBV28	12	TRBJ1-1	CASSGIQTKAFF
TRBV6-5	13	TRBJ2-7	CASSYRESYEQYF
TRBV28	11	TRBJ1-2	CASRLAGGITF
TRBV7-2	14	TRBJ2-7	CASSLGLTLYEQYF